These T cell receptor beta chains were read from a single sample in a study of OX40 agonist ivuxolimab in advanced cancers. Method: immunoSEQ multiplex PCR; TCRdb's copy keeps in-frame clones and lacks some. The top ten clones hold 4% to 6% of a sample with some 74,000 clones, 82% of them seen once. Here the sequenced sample was CD4+ or CD8+ T cells sorted from blood, taken in a trial of the OX40 agonist ivuxolimab. These receptors originate from an adult with an advanced solid tumor such as melanoma, head and neck, liver or kidney cancer. The CDR3 runs from the conserved cysteine through the conserved F or W. Each record gives: D gene, clone size, J gene, V gene, CDR3 DNA, CDR3 protein. The D gene is left open where the match is weak. Where a row states a size, it is once, few, many or the class of an expanded clone; other rows omit it.

d_call: -; clone_size: -; j_call: TRBJ2-1; v_call: TRBV2; cdr3_nt: TGTGCCAGCAGAAAAGACGAAATGACCCCCAACAATGAGCAGTTCTTC; cdr3_aa: CASRKDEMTPNNEQFF
d_call: -; clone_size: -; j_call: TRBJ2-6; v_call: TRBV19; cdr3_nt: TGTGCCAGTAGTATGGTCTCTGGGGCCAACGTCCTGACTTTC; cdr3_aa: CASSMVSGANVLTF
d_call: TRBD1; clone_size: -; j_call: TRBJ1-1; v_call: TRBV10-3; cdr3_nt: TGTGCCATCAGAGAAAGACAGGGGACGGAAGCTTTCTTT; cdr3_aa: CAIRERQGTEAFF
d_call: -; clone_size: -; j_call: TRBJ2-6; v_call: TRBV19; cdr3_nt: TGTGCCAGTGCCGTACTCTCTGGGGCCAACGTCCTGACTTTC; cdr3_aa: CASAVLSGANVLTF
d_call: -; clone_size: -; j_call: TRBJ2-3; v_call: TRBV9; cdr3_nt: TGTGCCAGCAGTGAAGCGGAACCCACAGATACGCAGTATTTT; cdr3_aa: CASSEAEPTDTQYF
d_call: TRBD1; clone_size: -; j_call: TRBJ1-1; v_call: TRBV11-2; cdr3_nt: TGTGCCAGCAGCTTTACAGGGGTCACTGAAGCTTTCTTT; cdr3_aa: CASSFTGVTEAFF
d_call: TRBD2; clone_size: -; j_call: TRBJ2-1; v_call: TRBV7-2; cdr3_nt: TGTGCCAGCAGCTTAGCCGGGTCTAGCGGGGCAATCTACAATGAGCAGTTCTTC; cdr3_aa: CASSLAGSSGAIYNEQFF
d_call: -; clone_size: -; j_call: TRBJ1-3; v_call: TRBV29-1; cdr3_nt: TGCGCTATAGGCCGAACTGGAAACACCATATATTTT; cdr3_aa: CAIGRTGNTIYF
d_call: -; clone_size: few; j_call: TRBJ1-5; v_call: TRBV5-1; cdr3_nt: TGCGCCAGCAGCTTGGGGGCGGGTGATCAGCCCCAGCATTTT; cdr3_aa: CASSLGAGDQPQHF
d_call: -; clone_size: -; j_call: TRBJ2-3; v_call: TRBV5-1; cdr3_nt: TGCGCCAGCAGCGAAACACGTTCGAGCCCTAGCACAGATACGCAGTATTTT; cdr3_aa: CASSETRSSPSTDTQYF
d_call: TRBD1; clone_size: -; j_call: TRBJ1-2; v_call: TRBV5-1; cdr3_nt: TGCGCCAGCAGCACAGGGGAAGGCGGCTATGGCTACACCTTC; cdr3_aa: CASSTGEGGYGYTF
d_call: -; clone_size: few; j_call: TRBJ2-6; v_call: TRBV19; cdr3_nt: TGTGCCAGTAGCCCCGCTGGGGGCGCCGGGGCCAACGTCCTGACTTTC; cdr3_aa: CASSPAGGAGANVLTF
d_call: TRBD1; clone_size: -; j_call: TRBJ2-1; v_call: TRBV27; cdr3_nt: TGTGCCAGTAGAGGACAGGCCCTTAATGAGCAGTTCTTC; cdr3_aa: CASRGQALNEQFF
d_call: TRBD1; clone_size: once; j_call: TRBJ2-2; v_call: TRBV2; cdr3_nt: TGTGCCAGCAGTGATATAGGGGGCGTAAGCGGGGAGCTGTTTTTT; cdr3_aa: CASSDIGGVSGELFF
d_call: TRBD1; clone_size: -; j_call: TRBJ1-4; v_call: TRBV28; cdr3_nt: TGTGCCAGCAGTTCAGGACAGGGGGGTGAAAAACTGTTTTTT; cdr3_aa: CASSSGQGGEKLFF
d_call: -; clone_size: once; j_call: TRBJ2-7; v_call: TRBV29-1; cdr3_nt: TGCAGCGTTGAATCATTTATGGGGCAGAACGAGCAGTACTTC; cdr3_aa: CSVESFMGQNEQYF
d_call: -; clone_size: -; j_call: TRBJ2-7; v_call: TRBV4-1; cdr3_nt: TGCGCCAGCAGCCAGGGGTTAGGGGGGAGCTCCTACGAGCAGTACTTC; cdr3_aa: CASSQGLGGSSYEQYF
d_call: -; clone_size: -; j_call: TRBJ2-7; v_call: TRBV11-3; cdr3_nt: TGTGCCAGCAGCCCCCCCGGGGTAGGGTCCTACGAGCAGTACTTC; cdr3_aa: CASSPPGVGSYEQYF
d_call: TRBD1; clone_size: once; j_call: TRBJ2-3; v_call: TRBV2; cdr3_nt: TGTGCCAGCAGTGAGTCTATGGACAGGATTAGCACAGATACGCAGTATTTT; cdr3_aa: CASSESMDRISTDTQYF
d_call: -; clone_size: once; j_call: TRBJ2-2; v_call: TRBV7-9; cdr3_nt: TGTGCCAGCAGCTGGGACACCGGGGAGCTGTTTTTT; cdr3_aa: CASSWDTGELFF
d_call: TRBD2; clone_size: -; j_call: TRBJ2-2; v_call: TRBV6-4; cdr3_nt: TGTGCCAGCAGTGATCAGCGGGGAGCCGGGGAGCTGTTTTTT; cdr3_aa: CASSDQRGAGELFF
d_call: -; clone_size: -; j_call: TRBJ1-1; v_call: TRBV6-1; cdr3_nt: TGTGCCAGCAGTATGCAGGCGGGGAACACTGAAGCTTTCTTT; cdr3_aa: CASSMQAGNTEAFF
d_call: -; clone_size: -; j_call: TRBJ2-1; v_call: TRBV7-7; cdr3_nt: TGTGCCAGCAGCTTAGACTCCTACAATGAGCAGTTCTTC; cdr3_aa: CASSLDSYNEQFF
d_call: -; clone_size: -; j_call: TRBJ1-5; v_call: TRBV19; cdr3_nt: TGTGCCAGTAAGAGGGGGAATCAGCCCCAGCATTTT; cdr3_aa: CASKRGNQPQHF
d_call: -; clone_size: few; j_call: TRBJ2-3; v_call: TRBV7-9; cdr3_nt: TGTGCCAGCAGCCGGACATCCGAGGGAGATACGCAGTATTTT; cdr3_aa: CASSRTSEGDTQYF
d_call: -; clone_size: -; j_call: TRBJ2-3; v_call: TRBV2; cdr3_nt: TGTGCCAGCAGTGAAGACACAGATACGCAGTATTTT; cdr3_aa: CASSEDTDTQYF
d_call: -; clone_size: -; j_call: TRBJ2-3; v_call: TRBV5-4; cdr3_nt: TGTGCCAGCAGCTTGTCGGGAGATACGCAGTATTTT; cdr3_aa: CASSLSGDTQYF
d_call: TRBD2; clone_size: -; j_call: TRBJ2-2; v_call: TRBV4-1; cdr3_nt: TGCGCCAGCAGCCAAGATGGACTAGCGGCTACCGGGGAGCTGTTTTTT; cdr3_aa: CASSQDGLAATGELFF
d_call: -; clone_size: -; j_call: TRBJ2-1; v_call: TRBV6-5; cdr3_nt: TGTGCCAGCAGTTCCCGGGTTAGATACGGGCAGTTCTTC; cdr3_aa: CASSSRVRYGQFF
d_call: -; clone_size: many; j_call: TRBJ1-3; v_call: TRBV2; cdr3_nt: TGTGCCAGCAGGCCGGGGTCGGCTGGAAACACCATATATTTT; cdr3_aa: CASRPGSAGNTIYF
d_call: TRBD2; clone_size: -; j_call: TRBJ2-5; v_call: TRBV5-6; cdr3_nt: TGTGCCAGCAGGCGACTAGCGGGAGCTGGGGCAAGAGAGACCCAGTACTTC; cdr3_aa: CASRRLAGAGARETQYF